This T cell receptor (beta chain) was profiled in a study of shared clonotypes between healthy human individuals. V lost 0 bases, J lost 8 bases, and 12 bases lay in between. This CDR3 has 14 amino acids. Germline V gene lookup returns CDR1 MGHRA and CDR2 YSYEKL. Several immunoSEQ plates held equal portions of the genomic DNA taken from each subset. TCRdb's table, derived via immunoSEQ multiplex PCR, lists solely in-frame clones and lacks some. Found here are around 350,000 clones, roughly 80% of them singletons; the top ten hold around 9.3%. This chain uses TRBV4-1 with TRBJ2-3, with D possibly TRBD2 on 6 matching bases. The TCR originated in a man younger than 40 in good health. The sequenced sample consisted of memory CD4+ T cells sorted from blood. Subset described: CD45RA-negative fraction. CDR3 in amino acids: CASSQEAQRATQYF. CDR3 bases: TGCGCCAGCAGCCAAGAGGCCCAGCGGGCTACGCAGTATTTT.